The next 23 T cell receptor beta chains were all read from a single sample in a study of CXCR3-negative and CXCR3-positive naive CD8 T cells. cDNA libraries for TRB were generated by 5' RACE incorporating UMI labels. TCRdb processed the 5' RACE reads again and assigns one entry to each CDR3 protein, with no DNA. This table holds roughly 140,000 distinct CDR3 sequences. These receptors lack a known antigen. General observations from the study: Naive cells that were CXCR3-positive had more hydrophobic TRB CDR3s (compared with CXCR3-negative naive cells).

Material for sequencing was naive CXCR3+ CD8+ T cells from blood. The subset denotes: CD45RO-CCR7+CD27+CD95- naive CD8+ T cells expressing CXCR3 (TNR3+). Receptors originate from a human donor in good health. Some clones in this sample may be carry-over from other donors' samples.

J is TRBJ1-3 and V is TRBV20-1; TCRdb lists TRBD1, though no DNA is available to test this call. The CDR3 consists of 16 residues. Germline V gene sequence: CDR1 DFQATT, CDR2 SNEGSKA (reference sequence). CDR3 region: CSARDYRGNSGNTIYF.

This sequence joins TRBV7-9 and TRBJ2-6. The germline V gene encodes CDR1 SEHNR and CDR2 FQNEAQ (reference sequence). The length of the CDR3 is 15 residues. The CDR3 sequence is CASSPRTSGANVLTF.

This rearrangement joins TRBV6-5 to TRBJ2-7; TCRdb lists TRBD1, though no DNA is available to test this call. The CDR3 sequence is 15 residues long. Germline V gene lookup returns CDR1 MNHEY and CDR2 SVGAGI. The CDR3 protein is CASSYSTGGFHEQYF.

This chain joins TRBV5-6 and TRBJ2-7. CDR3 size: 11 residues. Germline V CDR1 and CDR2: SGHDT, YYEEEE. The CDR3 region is CASSLEWEQYF.

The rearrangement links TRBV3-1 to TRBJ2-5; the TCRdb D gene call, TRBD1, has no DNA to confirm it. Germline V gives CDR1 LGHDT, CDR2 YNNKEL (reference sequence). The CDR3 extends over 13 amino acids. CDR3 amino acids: CASEWDNKETQYF.

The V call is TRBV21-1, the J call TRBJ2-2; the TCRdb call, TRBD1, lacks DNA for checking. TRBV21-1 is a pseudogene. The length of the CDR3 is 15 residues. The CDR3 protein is CASSKWIGDTGELFF.

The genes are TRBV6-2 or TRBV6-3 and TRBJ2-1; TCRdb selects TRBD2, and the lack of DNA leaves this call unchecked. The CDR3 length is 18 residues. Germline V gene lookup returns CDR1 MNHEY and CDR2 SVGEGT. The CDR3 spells CASSTGLAGGGSYNEQLF.

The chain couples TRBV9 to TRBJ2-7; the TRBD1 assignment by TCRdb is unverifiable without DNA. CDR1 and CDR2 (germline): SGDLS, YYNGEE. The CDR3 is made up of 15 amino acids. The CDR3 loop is CASSPGGRRDYEQYF.

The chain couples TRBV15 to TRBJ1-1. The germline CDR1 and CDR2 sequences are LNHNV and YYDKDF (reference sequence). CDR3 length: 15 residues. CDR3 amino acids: CATSRDRSGGTEAFF.

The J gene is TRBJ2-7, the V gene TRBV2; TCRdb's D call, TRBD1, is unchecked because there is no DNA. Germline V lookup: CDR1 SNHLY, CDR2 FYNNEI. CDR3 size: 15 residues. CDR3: CASSPGQGYTYEQYF.

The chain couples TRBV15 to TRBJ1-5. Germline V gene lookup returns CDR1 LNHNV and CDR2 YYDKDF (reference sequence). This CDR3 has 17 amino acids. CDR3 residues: CATSAQRRLDSNQPQHF.

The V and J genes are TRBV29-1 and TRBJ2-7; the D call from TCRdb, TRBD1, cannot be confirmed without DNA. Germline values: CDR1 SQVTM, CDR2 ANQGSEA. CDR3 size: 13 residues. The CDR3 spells CSAIGTDFYEQYF.

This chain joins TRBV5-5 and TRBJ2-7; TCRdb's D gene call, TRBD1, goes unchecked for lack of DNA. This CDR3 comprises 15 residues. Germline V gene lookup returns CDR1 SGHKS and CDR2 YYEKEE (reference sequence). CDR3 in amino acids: CASSLGQGSGYEQYF.

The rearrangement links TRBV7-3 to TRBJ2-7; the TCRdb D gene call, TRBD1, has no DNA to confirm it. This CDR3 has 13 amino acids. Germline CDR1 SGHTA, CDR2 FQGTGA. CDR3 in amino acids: CASSGTGSSEQYF.

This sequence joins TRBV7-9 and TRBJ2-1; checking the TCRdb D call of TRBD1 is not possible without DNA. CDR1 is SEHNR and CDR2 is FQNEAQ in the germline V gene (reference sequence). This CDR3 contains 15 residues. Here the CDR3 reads CASTRGGRRGGEQFF.

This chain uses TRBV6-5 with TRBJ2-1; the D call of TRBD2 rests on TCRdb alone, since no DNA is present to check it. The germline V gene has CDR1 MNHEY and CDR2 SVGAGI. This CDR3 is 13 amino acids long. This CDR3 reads CASSSAANNEQFF.

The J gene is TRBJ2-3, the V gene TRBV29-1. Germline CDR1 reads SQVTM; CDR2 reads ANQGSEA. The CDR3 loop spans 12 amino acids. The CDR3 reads CSVEGLGDTQYF.

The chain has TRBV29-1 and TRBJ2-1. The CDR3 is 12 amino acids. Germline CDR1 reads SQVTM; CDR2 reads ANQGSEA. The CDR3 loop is CSVRRIGNEQFF.

The CDR3 is CSVEDLFGNIAGELYF. V is TRBV29-1 and J is TRBJ2-7. Germline V lookup: CDR1 SQVTM, CDR2 ANQGSEA. The CDR3 totals 16 residues.

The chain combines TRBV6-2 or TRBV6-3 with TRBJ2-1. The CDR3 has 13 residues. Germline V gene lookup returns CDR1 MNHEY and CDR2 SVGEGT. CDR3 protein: CASSSGLLNEQFF.

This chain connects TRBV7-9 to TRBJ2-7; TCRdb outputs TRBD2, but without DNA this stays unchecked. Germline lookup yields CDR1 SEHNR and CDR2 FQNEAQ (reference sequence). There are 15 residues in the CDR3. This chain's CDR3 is CASKGLAGSAYEQYF. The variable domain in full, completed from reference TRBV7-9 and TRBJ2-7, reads DTGVSQNPRHKITKRGQNVTFRCDPISEHNRLYWYRQTLGQGPEFLTYFQNEAQLEKSRLLSDRFSAERPKGSFSTLEIQRTEQGDSAMYLCASKGLAGSAYEQYFGPGTRLTVT.

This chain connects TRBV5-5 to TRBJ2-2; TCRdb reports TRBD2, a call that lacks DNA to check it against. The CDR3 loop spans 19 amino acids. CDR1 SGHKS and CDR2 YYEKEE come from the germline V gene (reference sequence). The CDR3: CASNLDGTSELLNTGELFF.

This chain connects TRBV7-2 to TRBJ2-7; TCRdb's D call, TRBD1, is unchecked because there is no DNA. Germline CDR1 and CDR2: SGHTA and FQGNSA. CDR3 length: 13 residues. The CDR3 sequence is CASSLEAGGEQYF.